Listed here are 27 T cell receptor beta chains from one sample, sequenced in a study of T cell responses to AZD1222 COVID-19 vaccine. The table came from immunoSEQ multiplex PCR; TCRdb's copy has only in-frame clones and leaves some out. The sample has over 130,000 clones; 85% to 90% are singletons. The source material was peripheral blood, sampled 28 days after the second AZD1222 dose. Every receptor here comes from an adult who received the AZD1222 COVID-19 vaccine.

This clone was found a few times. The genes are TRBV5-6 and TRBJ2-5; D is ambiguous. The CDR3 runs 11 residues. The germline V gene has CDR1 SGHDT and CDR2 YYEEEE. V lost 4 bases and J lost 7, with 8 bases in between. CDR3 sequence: CASSVVGTQYF. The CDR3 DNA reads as TGTGCCAGCAGCGTCGTCGGGACCCAGTACTTC.

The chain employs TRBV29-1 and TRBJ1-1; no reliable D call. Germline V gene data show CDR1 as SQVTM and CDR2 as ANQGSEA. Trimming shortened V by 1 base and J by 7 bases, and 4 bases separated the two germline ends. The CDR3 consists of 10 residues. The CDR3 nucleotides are TGCAGCGTTGAAGGCCATGAAGCTTTCTTT. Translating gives CSVEGHEAFF.

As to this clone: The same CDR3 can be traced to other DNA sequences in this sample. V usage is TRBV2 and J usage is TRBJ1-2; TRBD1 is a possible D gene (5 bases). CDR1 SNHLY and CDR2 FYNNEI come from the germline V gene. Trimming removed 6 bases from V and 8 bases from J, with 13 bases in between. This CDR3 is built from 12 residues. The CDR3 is CASSRPGYGYTF. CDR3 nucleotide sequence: TGTGCCAGCAGCCGGCCAGGGTACGGCTACACCTTC.

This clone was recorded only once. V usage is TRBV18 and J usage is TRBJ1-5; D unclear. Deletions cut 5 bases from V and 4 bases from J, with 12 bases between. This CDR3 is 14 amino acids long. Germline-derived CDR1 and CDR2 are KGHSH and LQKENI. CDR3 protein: CASSKGAWNQPQHF. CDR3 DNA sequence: TGTGCCAGCTCAAAGGGTGCATGGAATCAGCCCCAGCATTTT.

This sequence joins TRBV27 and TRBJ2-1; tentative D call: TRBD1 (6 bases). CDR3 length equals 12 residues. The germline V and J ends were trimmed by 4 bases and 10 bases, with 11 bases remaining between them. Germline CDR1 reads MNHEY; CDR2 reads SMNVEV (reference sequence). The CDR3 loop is CASSSGAREQFF. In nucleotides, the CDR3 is TGTGCCAGCAGTTCAGGGGCGCGGGAGCAGTTCTTC.

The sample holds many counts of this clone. The DNA for the CDR3 is TGTGCCAGCAATAGTAAAAGGACGGTGAACACTGAAGCTTTCTTT. Protein: CASNSKRTVNTEAFF. This sequence joins TRBV28 and TRBJ1-1; no clear D. The CDR3 length is 15 residues. Germline V lookup: CDR1 MDHEN, CDR2 SYDVKM. The germline V and J ends were trimmed by 7 bases and 0 bases, with 15 bases remaining between them.

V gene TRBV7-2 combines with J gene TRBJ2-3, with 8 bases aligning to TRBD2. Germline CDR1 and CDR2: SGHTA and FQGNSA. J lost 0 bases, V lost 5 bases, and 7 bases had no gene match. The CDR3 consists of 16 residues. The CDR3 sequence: CASSLFGLASTDTQYF. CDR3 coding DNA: TGTGCCAGCAGCCTATTCGGACTAGCTAGCACAGATACGCAGTATTTT.

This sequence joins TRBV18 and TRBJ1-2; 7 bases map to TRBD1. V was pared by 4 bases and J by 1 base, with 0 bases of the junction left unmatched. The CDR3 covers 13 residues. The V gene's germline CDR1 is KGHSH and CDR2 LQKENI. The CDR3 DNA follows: TGTGCCAGCTCACGGGACAGTAACTATGGCTACACCTTC. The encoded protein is CASSRDSNYGYTF.

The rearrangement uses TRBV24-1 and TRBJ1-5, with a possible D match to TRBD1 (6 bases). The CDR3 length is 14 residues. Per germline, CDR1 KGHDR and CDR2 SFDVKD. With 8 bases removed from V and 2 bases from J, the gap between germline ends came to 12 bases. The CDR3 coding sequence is TGTGCCACCAACGGGGGGCCGGGCAATCAGCCCCAGCATTTT. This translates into CATNGGPGNQPQHF.

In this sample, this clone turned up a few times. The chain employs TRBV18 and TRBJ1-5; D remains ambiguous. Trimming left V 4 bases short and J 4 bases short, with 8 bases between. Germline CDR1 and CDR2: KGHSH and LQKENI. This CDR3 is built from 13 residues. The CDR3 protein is CASSLQANQPQHF. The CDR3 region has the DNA TGTGCCAGCTCACTCCAGGCAAATCAGCCCCAGCATTTT.

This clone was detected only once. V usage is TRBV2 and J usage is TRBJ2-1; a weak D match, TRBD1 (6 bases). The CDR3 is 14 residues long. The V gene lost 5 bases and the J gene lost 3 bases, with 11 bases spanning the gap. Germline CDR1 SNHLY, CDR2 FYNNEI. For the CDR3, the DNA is TGTGCCAGCAGTCCCACAGGGAACTACAATGAGCAGTTCTTC. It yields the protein CASSPTGNYNEQFF.

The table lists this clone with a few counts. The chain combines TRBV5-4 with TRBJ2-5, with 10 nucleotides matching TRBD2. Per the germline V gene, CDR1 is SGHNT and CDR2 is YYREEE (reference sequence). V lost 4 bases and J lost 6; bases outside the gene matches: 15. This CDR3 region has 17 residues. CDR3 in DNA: TGTGCCAGCAGCCCGCTCCGACAGCGGGGGGGCGTAAAGACCCAGTACTTC. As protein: CASSPLRQRGGVKTQYF.

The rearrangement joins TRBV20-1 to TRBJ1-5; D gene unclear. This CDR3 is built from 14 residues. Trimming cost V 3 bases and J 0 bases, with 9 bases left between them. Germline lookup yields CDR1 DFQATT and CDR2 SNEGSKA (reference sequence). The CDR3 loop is CSASPKYSNQPQHF. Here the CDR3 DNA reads TGCAGTGCTAGTCCGAAGTATAGCAATCAGCCCCAGCATTTT.

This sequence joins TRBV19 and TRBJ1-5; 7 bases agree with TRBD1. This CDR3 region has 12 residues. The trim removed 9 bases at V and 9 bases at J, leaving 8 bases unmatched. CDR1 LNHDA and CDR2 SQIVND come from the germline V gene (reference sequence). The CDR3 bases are TGTGCCAGCACAGGGGATCGGGGGCCCCAGCATTTT. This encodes CASTGDRGPQHF.

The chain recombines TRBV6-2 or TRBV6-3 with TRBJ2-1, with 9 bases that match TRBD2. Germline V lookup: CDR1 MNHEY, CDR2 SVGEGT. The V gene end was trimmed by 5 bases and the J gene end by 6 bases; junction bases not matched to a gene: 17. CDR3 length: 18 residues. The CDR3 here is CASSPINSGGPRSNEQFF. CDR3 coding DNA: TGTGCCAGCAGTCCCATAAACAGCGGGGGGCCCCGGTCCAATGAGCAGTTCTTC.

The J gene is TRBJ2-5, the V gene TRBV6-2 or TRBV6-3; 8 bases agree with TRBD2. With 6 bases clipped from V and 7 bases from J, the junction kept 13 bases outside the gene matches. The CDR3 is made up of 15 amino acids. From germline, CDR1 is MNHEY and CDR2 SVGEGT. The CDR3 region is CASSPPLAGGVTQYF. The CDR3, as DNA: TGTGCCAGCAGCCCCCCCCTGGCGGGGGGAGTGACCCAGTACTTC.

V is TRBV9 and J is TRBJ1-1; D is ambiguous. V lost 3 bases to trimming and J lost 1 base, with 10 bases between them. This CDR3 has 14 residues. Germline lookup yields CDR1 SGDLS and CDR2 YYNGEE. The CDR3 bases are TGTGCCAGCAGCGCCGGACGGGGGAACACTGAAGCTTTCTTT. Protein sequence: CASSAGRGNTEAFF.

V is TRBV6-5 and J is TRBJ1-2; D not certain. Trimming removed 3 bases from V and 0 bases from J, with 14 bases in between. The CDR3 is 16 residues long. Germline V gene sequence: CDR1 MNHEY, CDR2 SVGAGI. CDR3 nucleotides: TGTGCCAGCAGTTATGGAGCTAACTCAGCTAACTATGGCTACACCTTC. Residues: CASSYGANSANYGYTF.

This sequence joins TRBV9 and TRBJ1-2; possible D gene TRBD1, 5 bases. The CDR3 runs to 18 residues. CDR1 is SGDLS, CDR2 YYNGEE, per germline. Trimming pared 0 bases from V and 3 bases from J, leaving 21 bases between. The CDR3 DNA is TGTGCCAGCAGCGTAGAGTATGGAGGGACCTCTTACGACTATGGCTACACCTTC. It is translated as CASSVEYGGTSYDYGYTF.

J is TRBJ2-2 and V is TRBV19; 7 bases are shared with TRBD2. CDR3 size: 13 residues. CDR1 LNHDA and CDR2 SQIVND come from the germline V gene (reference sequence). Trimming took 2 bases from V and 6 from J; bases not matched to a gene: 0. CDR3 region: CASSIRGAGELFF. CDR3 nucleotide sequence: TGTGCCAGTAGTATACGGGGGGCCGGGGAGCTGTTTTTT.

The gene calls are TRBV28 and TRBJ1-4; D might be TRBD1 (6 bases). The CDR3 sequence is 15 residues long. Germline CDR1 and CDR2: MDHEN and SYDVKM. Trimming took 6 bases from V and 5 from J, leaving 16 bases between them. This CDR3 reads CASRAKQGENEKLFF. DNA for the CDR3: TGTGCCAGCAGGGCAAAACAGGGAGAGAATGAAAAACTGTTTTTT. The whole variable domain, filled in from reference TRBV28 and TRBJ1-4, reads DVKVTQSSRYLVKRTGEKVFLECVQDMDHENMFWYRQDPGLGLRLIYFSYDVKMKEKGDIPEGYSVSREKKERFSLILESASTNQTSMYLCASRAKQGENEKLFFGSGTQLSVL.

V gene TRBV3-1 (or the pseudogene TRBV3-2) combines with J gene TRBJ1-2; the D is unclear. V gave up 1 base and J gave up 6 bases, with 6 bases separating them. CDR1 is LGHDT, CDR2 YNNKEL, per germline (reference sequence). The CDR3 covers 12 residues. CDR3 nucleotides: TGTGCCAGCAGCCAAGGGATCCATGGCTACACCTTC. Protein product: CASSQGIHGYTF.

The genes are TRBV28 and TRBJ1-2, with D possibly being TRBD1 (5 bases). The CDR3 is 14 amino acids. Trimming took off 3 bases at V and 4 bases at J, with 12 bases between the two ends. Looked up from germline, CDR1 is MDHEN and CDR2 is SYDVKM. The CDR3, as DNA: TGTGCCAGCAGTTTTCAGGGTTCGGCCTATGGCTACACCTTC. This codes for CASSFQGSAYGYTF.

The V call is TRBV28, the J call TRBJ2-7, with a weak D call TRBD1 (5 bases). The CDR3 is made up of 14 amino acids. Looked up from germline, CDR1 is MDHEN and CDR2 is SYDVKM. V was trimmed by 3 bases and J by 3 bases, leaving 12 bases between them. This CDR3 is CASSFSGNYYEQYF. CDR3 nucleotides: TGTGCCAGCAGTTTTTCAGGGAACTACTACGAGCAGTACTTC.

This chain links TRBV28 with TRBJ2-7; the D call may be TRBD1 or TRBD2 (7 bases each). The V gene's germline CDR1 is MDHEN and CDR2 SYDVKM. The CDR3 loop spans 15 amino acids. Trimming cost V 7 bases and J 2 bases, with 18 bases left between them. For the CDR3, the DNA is TGTGCCAGCAACACCGGGAGGACAGGAACCTACGAGCAGTACTTC. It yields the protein CASNTGRTGTYEQYF.

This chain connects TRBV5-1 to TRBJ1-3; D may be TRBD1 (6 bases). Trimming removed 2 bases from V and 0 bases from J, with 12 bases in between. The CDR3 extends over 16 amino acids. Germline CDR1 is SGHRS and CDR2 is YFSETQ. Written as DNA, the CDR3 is TGCGCCAGCAGCTTTAACAGGGAGGGCTCTGGAAACACCATATATTTT. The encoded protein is CASSFNREGSGNTIYF.

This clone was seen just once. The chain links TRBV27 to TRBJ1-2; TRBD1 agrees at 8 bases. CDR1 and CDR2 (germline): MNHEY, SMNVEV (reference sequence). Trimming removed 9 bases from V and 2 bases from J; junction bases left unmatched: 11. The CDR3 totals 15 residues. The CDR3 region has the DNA TGTGCCAGTCCGGATCCGGGACAGGAAAACTATGGCTACACCTTC. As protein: CASPDPGQENYGYTF.